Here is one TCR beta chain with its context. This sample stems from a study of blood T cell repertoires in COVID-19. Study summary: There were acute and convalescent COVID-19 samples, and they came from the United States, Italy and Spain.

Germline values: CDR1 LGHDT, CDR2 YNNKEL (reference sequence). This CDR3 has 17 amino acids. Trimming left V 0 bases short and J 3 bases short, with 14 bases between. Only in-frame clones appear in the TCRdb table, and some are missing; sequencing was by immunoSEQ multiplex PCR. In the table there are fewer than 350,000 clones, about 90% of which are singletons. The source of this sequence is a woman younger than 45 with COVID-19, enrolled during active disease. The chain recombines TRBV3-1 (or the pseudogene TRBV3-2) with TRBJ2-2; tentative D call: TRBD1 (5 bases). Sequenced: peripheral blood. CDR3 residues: CASSQDQGARYTGELFF. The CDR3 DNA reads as TGTGCCAGCAGCCAAGATCAAGGGGCGAGGTACACCGGGGAGCTGTTTTTT.